This T cell receptor (beta chain) comes out of a study of cytomegalovirus exposure and HLA in healthy donors. Study-wide context: The study's early data release held tens of millions of unique TCRs from HLA-typed donors.

Primers included in the PCR were 60 Vbeta and 13 Jbeta primers. TCRdb's copy holds only in-frame clones and misses some; the assay was immunoSEQ multiplex PCR. Among roughly 130,000 clones listed, around 80% were seen once. In the case of this clone: Antigen specificity is unknown.

The CDR3 is made up of 13 amino acids. The ends lost 3 bases at V and 7 bases at J; junction bases unmatched: 3. Germline assignment: CDR1 SNHLY and CDR2 FYNNEI. General study results and limits: It was around 160 TCR beta chains that were listed as cytomegalovirus-associated. Under in vitro conditions, a few CMV-associated chains were confirmed as specific for CMV antigens.

The TCR sequence derives from a woman between 18 and 30 years old in good health and CMV-seropositive. The chain links TRBV2 to TRBJ2-7; TRBD2 agrees at 10 bases. The material sequenced was PBMCs. CDR3 protein: CASSDQRGGEQYF. As DNA, the CDR3 is TGTGCCAGCAGTGACCAGCGGGGGGGAGAGCAGTACTTC.